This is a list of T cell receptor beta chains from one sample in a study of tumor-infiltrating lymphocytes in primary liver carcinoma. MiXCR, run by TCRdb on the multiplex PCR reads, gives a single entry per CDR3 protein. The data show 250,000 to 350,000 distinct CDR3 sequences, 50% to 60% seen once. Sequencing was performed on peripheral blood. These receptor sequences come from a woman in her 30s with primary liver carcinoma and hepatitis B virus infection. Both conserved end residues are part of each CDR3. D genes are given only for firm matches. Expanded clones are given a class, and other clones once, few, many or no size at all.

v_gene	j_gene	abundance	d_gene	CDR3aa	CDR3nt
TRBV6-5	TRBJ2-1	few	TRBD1	CASRGQGGPYNEQFF	TGTGCCAGCAGGGGACAGGGAGGCCCCTACAATGAGCAGTTCTTC
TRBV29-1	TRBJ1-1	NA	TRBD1	CSIEERMGQAEAFF	TGCAGCATTGAAGAACGAATGGGACAGGCTGAAGCTTTCTTT
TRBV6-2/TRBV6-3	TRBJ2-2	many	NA	CASSYRGARGTGELFF	TGTGCCAGCAGTTATCGCGGGGCCCGCGGCACCGGGGAGCTGTTTTTT
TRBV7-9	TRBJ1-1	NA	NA	CASSLAIPDTEAFF	TGTGCCAGCAGCTTAGCAATACCGGACACTGAAGCTTTCTTT
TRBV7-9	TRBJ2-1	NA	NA	CASSLGTETYNEQFF	TGTGCCAGCAGCTTAGGCACTGAAACCTACAATGAGCAGTTCTTC
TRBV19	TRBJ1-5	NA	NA	CASSLYLKQPQHF	TGTGCTAGTAGTCTCTACCTGAAACAGCCCCAGCATTTT
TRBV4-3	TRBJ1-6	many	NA	CASSHSQGPPLHF	TGCGCCAGCAGCCACAGTCAGGGCCCACCCCTCCACTTT
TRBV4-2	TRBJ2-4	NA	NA	CASSQDWLTKNIQYF	TGTGCCAGCAGCCAAGATTGGCTAACCAAAAACATTCAGTACTTC
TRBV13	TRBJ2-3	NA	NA	CASSGIKVGTDTQYF	TGTGCCAGCAGCGGGATAAAAGTGGGTACAGATACGCAGTATTTT
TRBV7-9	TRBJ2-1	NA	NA	CASSRRGAGLGNEQFF	TGTGCCAGCAGTCGCCGGGGAGCCGGCCTGGGGAATGAGCAGTTCTTC
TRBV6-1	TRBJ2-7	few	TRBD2	CASSVGGGYEQYF	TGTGCCAGCAGTGTCGGGGGGGGCTACGAGCAGTACTTC
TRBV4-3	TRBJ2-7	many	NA	CASSQDVTAPYEQYF	TGCGCCAGCAGCCAAGATGTGACAGCACCCTACGAGCAGTACTTC
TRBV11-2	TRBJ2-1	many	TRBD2	CASSQREGGGVIYNEQFF	TGTGCCAGCAGCCAAAGGGAGGGTGGGGGAGTCATATACAATGAGCAGTTCTTC
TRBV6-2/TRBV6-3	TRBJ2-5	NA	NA	CVSVSNGETQYF	TGTGTCAGCGTATCGAATGGAGAGACCCAGTACTTC
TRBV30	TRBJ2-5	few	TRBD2	CAWSAGLGPSETQYF	TGTGCCTGGAGTGCGGGACTAGGTCCCTCGGAGACCCAGTACTTC
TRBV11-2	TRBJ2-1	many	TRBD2	CASSPGPGLRYNEQFF	TGTGCCAGCAGCCCGGGGCCGGGACTAAGGTACAATGAGCAGTTCTTC
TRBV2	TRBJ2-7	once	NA	CASSFEQPGYEQYF	TGTGCCAGCTCTTTTGAGCAGCCCGGCTACGAGCAGTACTTC
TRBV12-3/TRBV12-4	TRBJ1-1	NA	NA	CASSLLRTEAFF	TGTGCCAGCAGTTTGTTGCGGACTGAAGCTTTCTTT
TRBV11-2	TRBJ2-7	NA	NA	CASSLQATSVASGEQYF	TGTGCCAGCAGCTTACAAGCGACCAGCGTCGCCTCAGGGGAGCAGTACTTC
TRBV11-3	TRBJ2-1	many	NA	CASSLVSYNEQFF	TGTGCCAGCAGCTTAGTATCCTACAATGAGCAGTTCTTC
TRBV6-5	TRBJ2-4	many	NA	CATSRGNIQYF	TGTGCCACCAGCCGGGGGAACATTCAGTACTTC
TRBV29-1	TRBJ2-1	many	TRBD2	CSVPGTSEYNEQFF	TGCAGCGTCCCCGGGACTAGCGAATACAATGAGCAGTTCTTC
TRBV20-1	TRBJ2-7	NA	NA	CSVRGLGAYEQYF	TGCAGTGTTAGAGGGCTTGGGGCCTACGAGCAGTACTTC
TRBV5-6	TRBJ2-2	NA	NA	CASCSALRVTGELFF	TGTGCCAGCTGCTCGGCACTCAGAGTCACCGGGGAGCTGTTTTTT
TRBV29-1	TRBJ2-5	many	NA	CSVEDLTGQRGTQYF	TGCAGCGTTGAAGATCTAACGGGACAACGGGGGACCCAGTACTTC
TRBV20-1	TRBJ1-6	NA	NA	CSARDHSAWNSPLHF	TGCAGTGCTAGAGATCATTCGGCGTGGAACTCACCCCTCCACTTT
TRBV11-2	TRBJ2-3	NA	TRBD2	CACSLDRASGRGDTQYF	TGTGCCTGCAGCTTAGATCGGGCTAGCGGGAGGGGTGATACGCAGTATTTT
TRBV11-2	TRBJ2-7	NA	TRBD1	CASSFTWTGKNEQYF	TGTGCCAGCAGCTTCACGTGGACAGGGAAGAACGAGCAATACTTC
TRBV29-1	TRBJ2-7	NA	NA	CSVEGTNYEQHF	TGCAGCGTTGAAGGGACAAACTACGAGCAGCACTTC
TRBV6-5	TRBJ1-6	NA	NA	CAGSYELGGIGRNSPLHF	TGTGCCGGCAGTTACGAGCTCGGCGGGATCGGGAGGAATTCACCCCTCCACTTT
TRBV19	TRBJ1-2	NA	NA	CASTSKGYNYGYTF	TGTGCCAGTACCTCAAAGGGATATAACTACGGCTACACCTTC
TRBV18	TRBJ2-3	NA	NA	CASSQAGLKDTQYF	TGTGCCAGCTCACAAGCAGGGCTAAAAGATACGCAGTATTTT
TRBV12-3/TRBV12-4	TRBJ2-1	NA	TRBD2	CASKDTSGRSNEQFF	TGTGCCAGCAAGGATACTAGCGGGAGATCCAATGAGCAGTTCTTC
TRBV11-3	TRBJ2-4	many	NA	CASSQRGKNIQYF	TGTGCCAGCAGCCAGCGAGGCAAAAACATTCAGTACTTC
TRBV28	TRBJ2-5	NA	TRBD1	CASVGGDQETQYF	TGTGCCAGCGTAGGGGGCGATCAAGAGACCCAATACTTC
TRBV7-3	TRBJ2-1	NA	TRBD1	CASSLGQGVDSRPPDEQFF	TGTGCCAGCAGCTTAGGGCAGGGGGTGGATAGTCGGCCCCCCGATGAGCAGTTCTTC
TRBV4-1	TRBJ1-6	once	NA	CASSQLSATLHF	TGCGCCAGCAGCCAACTCAGCGCGACCCTACACTTT
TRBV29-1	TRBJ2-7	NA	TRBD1	CSVTNSRGQGAYEQYF	TGCAGCGTGACAAACTCAAGGGGGCAGGGGGCGTACGAGCAGTACTTC
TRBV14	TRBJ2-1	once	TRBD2	CASSQDWPSGSSHNEQFF	TGTGCCAGCAGCCAAGATTGGCCTAGCGGGAGTTCCCACAATGAGCAGTTCTTC
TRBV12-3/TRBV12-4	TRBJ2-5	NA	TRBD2	CASSRLAGLQETQYF	TGTGCCAGCAGCCGACTAGCGGGCCTCCAAGAGACCCAGTACTTC
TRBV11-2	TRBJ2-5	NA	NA	CASSLALRMDTQYF	TGTGCCAGCAGCTTAGCGCTAAGAATGGATACCCAGTACTTC
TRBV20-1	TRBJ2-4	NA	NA	CSAGVTRDVEIF	TGCAGTGCTGGAGTTACTAGGGATGTAGAGATCTTC
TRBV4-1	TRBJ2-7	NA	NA	CASGPREELFYEQYF	TGCGCCAGCGGCCCTCGAGAGGAACTCTTCTACGAGCAGTACTTC
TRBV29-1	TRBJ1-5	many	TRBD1	CSVAAGGGNQPQHF	TGCAGCGTTGCAGCAGGGGGCGGCAATCAGCCCCAGCATTTT